Below, 27 T cell receptor beta chains from the same sample are listed, as sequenced in a study of blood T cell repertoires in COVID-19. Sequencing was performed with immunoSEQ multiplex PCR; in TCRdb, only in-frame clones are kept and a portion is missing. Altogether 200,000 to 250,000 clones are present, 83% being singletons, with the ten largest covering 6% to 9.5%. The specimen was peripheral blood. The receptors were gathered from a woman aged 45-59 years with acute or convalescent COVID-19.

The chain recombines TRBV3-1 (or the pseudogene TRBV3-2) with TRBJ2-7; D gene unclear. The ends were cut back, 1 base at V and 1 base at J, with 5 bases in the middle. Looked up from germline, CDR1 is LGHDT and CDR2 is YNNKEL (reference sequence). This CDR3 spans 13 amino acids. The CDR3, as DNA: TGTGCCAGCAGCCAAGGGCAGTCCTACGAGCAGTACTTC. Translation gives CASSQGQSYEQYF.

The gene calls are TRBV13 and TRBJ1-2; D perhaps matches TRBD1 (5 bases). This CDR3 is 14 amino acids long. Between the trimmed V and J ends, which lost 3 bases and 5 bases, there was a span of 13 bases. Looked up from germline, CDR1 is PRHDT and CDR2 is FYEKMQ (reference sequence). CDR3 in amino acids: CASSFDGTLYGYTF. The CDR3 DNA is TGTGCCAGCAGCTTCGACGGGACTCTATATGGCTACACCTTC. The variable domain in full, completed from reference TRBV13 and TRBJ1-2, reads AAGVIQSPRHLIKEKRETATLKCYPIPRHDTVYWYQQGPGQDPQFLISFYEKMQSDKGSIPDRFSAQQFSDYHSELNMSSLELGDSALYFCASSFDGTLYGYTFGSGTRLTVV.

This sequence joins TRBV11-2 and TRBJ2-7, with a weak D call TRBD2 (6 bases). Germline V gene data show CDR1 as SGHAT and CDR2 as FQNNGV. The V end was cut by 3 bases, the J end by 5 bases, with 14 bases between. The CDR3 runs 14 residues. The CDR3 DNA reads as TGTGCCAGCAGCTTCAGACTAGTGAGCAACGAGCAGTACTTC. This sequence encodes CASSFRLVSNEQYF.

The chain joins TRBV19 to TRBJ1-1; 7 bases are shared with TRBD1. CDR3 size: 15 residues. The ends lost 5 bases at V and 0 bases at J; junction bases unmatched: 6. Germline V gene lookup returns CDR1 LNHDA and CDR2 SQIVND (reference sequence). The CDR3 here is CASSATGIMNTEAFF. As DNA, the CDR3 is TGTGCCAGTAGTGCGACAGGGATCATGAACACTGAAGCTTTCTTT.

The V call is TRBV5-1, the J call TRBJ2-1; no firm D call. Germline values: CDR1 SGHRS, CDR2 YFSETQ. This CDR3 comprises 15 residues. Trimming took 5 bases from V and 2 from J, leaving 14 bases between them. DNA for the CDR3: TGCGCCAGCAGGTACGTCCAGGAAACCTACAATGAGCAGTTCTTC. This codes for CASRYVQETYNEQFF.

The count of this clone is one. This rearrangement joins TRBV6-2 or TRBV6-3 to TRBJ1-5; a possible D gene is TRBD1 (5 bases). Trimming took 4 bases from V and 7 from J, leaving 14 bases between them. CDR3 length equals 14 residues. Germline V gives CDR1 MNHEY, CDR2 SVGEGT. This CDR3 reads CASSFVGARQPQHF. Here the CDR3 DNA reads TGTGCCAGCAGTTTTGTAGGGGCTCGCCAGCCCCAGCATTTT.

CDR3 sequence reads: CASSLAGQGTAEQYF. The CDR3 DNA follows: TGTGCCAGCAGCTTAGCCGGACAGGGAACAGCAGAGCAGTACTTC. This sequence joins TRBV7-2 and TRBJ2-7; TRBD1 matches at 8 bases. CDR1 and CDR2 (germline): SGHTA, FQGNSA. Losses at the gene ends were 0 bases for V and 7 bases for J; bases not matched to a gene: 8. The CDR3 extends over 15 amino acids.

Details on this clone: The sample contains more than one DNA sequence encoding this CDR3. The chain employs TRBV9 and TRBJ1-2, with 9 bases fitting TRBD1. The CDR3 consists of 14 residues. V dropped 3 bases and J dropped 2; count of bases not matched to a gene: 2. CDR1 and CDR2 from the germline V gene are SGDLS and YYNGEE. CDR3: CASSAGQGNYGYTF. In DNA form, the CDR3 reads TGTGCCAGCAGCGCGGGACAGGGCAACTATGGCTACACCTTC.

The CDR3 DNA follows: TGTGCCAGTAGGACTAGCGGTCGTCGGGGGGAGCTGTTTTTT. Translated, it gives CASRTSGRRGELFF. The genes are TRBV19 and TRBJ2-2, with TRBD2 matching 9 bases. Germline-derived CDR1 and CDR2 are LNHDA and SQIVND (reference sequence). J was trimmed by 8 bases and V by 6 bases; bases with no gene match: 7. This CDR3 region has 14 residues.

The rearrangement links TRBV19 to TRBJ1-5; tentatively, D is TRBD1 (5 bases). Germline values: CDR1 LNHDA, CDR2 SQIVND (reference sequence). There are 14 residues in the CDR3. V gave up 7 bases and J gave up 11 bases, with 21 bases separating them. The CDR3 protein is CASKTGREGFAQHF. The CDR3 nucleotides read TGTGCCAGTAAAACGGGCAGGGAGGGATTTGCCCAGCATTTT. The full variable domain, in which reference TRBV19 and TRBJ1-5 provide the parts outside the CDR3, is DGGITQSPKYLFRKEGQNVTLSCEQNLNHDAMYWYRQDPGQGLRLIYYSQIVNDFQKGDIAEGYSVSREKKESFPLTVTSAQKNPTAFYLCASKTGREGFAQHFGDGTRLSIL.

This clone was counted a single time. The sample contains more than one DNA sequence encoding this CDR3. The chain couples TRBV11-2 to TRBJ1-5, with a weak D call TRBD1 (5 bases). CDR3 length equals 14 residues. Trimming stripped 1 base from V and 7 bases from J, with 11 bases between. Germline V gene lookup returns CDR1 SGHAT and CDR2 FQNNGV. CDR3 protein: CASSLAGGGQPQHF. As DNA, the CDR3 is TGTGCCAGCAGCTTAGCCGGGGGGGGGCAGCCCCAGCATTTT. Using reference TRBV11-2 and TRBJ1-5 for the parts outside the CDR3, the full variable domain is EAGVAQSPRYKIIEKRQSVAFWCNPISGHATLYWYQQILGQGPKLLIQFQNNGVVDDSQLPKDRFSAERLKGVDSTLKIQPAKLEDSAVYLCASSLAGGGQPQHFGDGTRLSIL.

This rearrangement joins TRBV27 to TRBJ1-2, with a weak D call TRBD1 (6 bases). The V end was cut by 3 bases, the J end by 0 bases, with 17 bases between. There are 17 residues in the CDR3. The germline V gene encodes CDR1 MNHEY and CDR2 SMNVEV (reference sequence). The CDR3 bases are TGTGCCAGCAGTTTGACGCCCCCGGGGACACCTAACTATGGCTACACCTTC. Residues: CASSLTPPGTPNYGYTF.

The chain is built from TRBV19 and TRBJ2-2; perhaps TRBD2 as D (7 bases). Germline assignment: CDR1 LNHDA and CDR2 SQIVND (reference sequence). Trimming removed 3 bases at V and 9 bases at J, with 17 bases between. The CDR3 runs to 15 residues. Written as DNA, the CDR3 is TGTGCCAGTAGTATGGGAGGGGGGAATAGCCGGGAGCTGTTTTTT. Translation gives CASSMGGGNSRELFF.

The J gene is TRBJ1-3, the V gene TRBV11-2, with D possibly TRBD1 on 5 matching bases. The CDR3 has 16 amino acids. V lost 1 base and J lost 4, with 14 bases in between. Germline V gene sequence: CDR1 SGHAT, CDR2 FQNNGV. The CDR3 region is CASSLAGGLFGNTIYF. The CDR3 DNA reads as TGTGCCAGCAGCTTAGCCGGGGGTTTGTTCGGAAACACCATATATTTT.

The chain recombines TRBV7-9 with TRBJ2-3; 11 bases are a match to TRBD1. Germline CDR1 reads SEHNR; CDR2 reads FQNEAQ (reference sequence). The CDR3 has 16 residues. Losses at the gene ends were 5 bases for V and 5 bases for J; bases not matched to a gene: 9. CDR3 nucleotides: TGTGCCAGCAGCCTAACCGGGACAGGGGGACTAGATACGCAGTATTTT. Protein: CASSLTGTGGLDTQYF.

The genes are TRBV5-5 and TRBJ1-5; a possible D gene is TRBD1 (5 bases). From germline, CDR1 is SGHKS and CDR2 YYEKEE (reference sequence). The CDR3 consists of 13 residues. Trimming took off 2 bases at V and 6 bases at J, with 9 bases between the two ends. The CDR3 here is CASSFRAGQPQHF. The DNA of the CDR3 is TGTGCCAGCAGCTTCAGGGCAGGTCAGCCCCAGCATTTT.

This clone was detected once. The chain couples TRBV5-1 to TRBJ1-1, with D maybe TRBD1 (5 bases). V lost 4 bases and J lost 3, with 13 bases in between. The CDR3 length is 14 residues. Germline lookup yields CDR1 SGHRS and CDR2 YFSETQ. For the CDR3, the DNA is TGCGCCAGCAGCGTACAGGACGTGGACACTGAAGCTTTCTTT. This translates into CASSVQDVDTEAFF.

The chain carries TRBV5-1 and TRBJ1-4; D is ambiguous. Germline V gene data show CDR1 as SGHRS and CDR2 as YFSETQ. The V end was cut by 3 bases, the J end by 5 bases, with 14 bases between. The CDR3 extends over 15 amino acids. Written as DNA, the CDR3 is TGCGCCAGCAGCTGGAGCCGTGGTTTAAATGAAAAACTGTTTTTT. As protein: CASSWSRGLNEKLFF.

This clone was detected only once. The chain is built from TRBV19 and TRBJ1-1, with a possible D match to TRBD1 (5 bases). The germline V and J ends were trimmed by 4 bases and 5 bases, with 11 bases remaining between them. The germline gives CDR1 LNHDA, CDR2 SQIVND (reference sequence). CDR3 size: 13 residues. The CDR3 loop is CASSRAGRTEAFF. The CDR3 DNA is TGTGCCAGTAGTAGGGCAGGGAGGACTGAAGCTTTCTTT.

The CDR3 is CASSSQAGFSTDTQYF. CDR3 coding DNA: TGTGCCAGCAGTTCGCAAGCGGGATTTAGCACAGATACGCAGTATTTT. V and J are TRBV28 and TRBJ2-3, with TRBD2 identical over 7 bases. The CDR3 contains 16 residues. Germline CDR1 and CDR2: MDHEN and SYDVKM. The V segment lost 4 bases and the J segment 0 bases; nucleotides outside the gene matches: 7.

The chain carries TRBV6-2 or TRBV6-3 and TRBJ2-7; TRBD1 agrees at 7 bases. Germline CDR1 and CDR2: MNHEY and SVGEGT. This CDR3 contains 16 residues. Losses at the gene ends were 4 bases for V and 7 bases for J; bases not matched to a gene: 16. The CDR3 sequence is CASSSLGLEGAWEQYF. Written as DNA, the CDR3 is TGTGCCAGCAGTTCCCTTGGGCTAGAGGGGGCTTGGGAGCAGTACTTC.

CDR3 protein: CAISVGTGDEQYF. The CDR3 region has the DNA TGTGCCATCAGTGTTGGGACAGGAGACGAGCAGTACTTC. The genes are TRBV10-3 and TRBJ2-7, with TRBD1 identical over 8 bases. J was trimmed by 5 bases and V by 4 bases; bases with no gene match: 4. Germline CDR1 is ENHRY and CDR2 is SYGVKD. The CDR3 has 13 amino acids.

The rearrangement uses TRBV30 and TRBJ1-6, with a weak D call TRBD1 (6 bases). This CDR3 contains 12 residues. Germline V gives CDR1 GTSNPN, CDR2 SVGIG (reference sequence). With 1 base removed from V and 9 bases from J, the gap between germline ends came to 7 bases. The CDR3 reads CAWSEGVSPLHF. The CDR3 DNA reads as TGTGCCTGGAGTGAGGGGGTTTCACCCCTCCACTTT.

The CDR3 protein is CASSLQGFEKLFF. CDR3 nucleotides: TGTGCCAGCAGCTTACAGGGGTTCGAAAAACTGTTTTTT. The rearrangement uses TRBV11-2 and TRBJ1-4, with a tentative D call TRBD1 (6 bases). Trimming removed 2 bases from V and 8 bases from J, with 9 bases in between. The CDR3 loop spans 13 amino acids. Germline-derived CDR1 and CDR2 are SGHAT and FQNNGV.

The chain's CDR3 is CATSSGGYGYTF. CDR3 bases: TGTGCCACCTCATCGGGGGGGTATGGCTACACCTTC. The chain couples TRBV24-1 to TRBJ1-2, with D possibly matching TRBD1 (5 bases). Per germline, CDR1 KGHDR and CDR2 SFDVKD. The CDR3 length is 12 residues. Trimming removed 9 bases from V and 5 bases from J, with 12 bases in between.

J is TRBJ2-3 and V is TRBV12-2; the tabulated D call, TRBD2, remains unverified against the DNA. TRBV12-2 is classified as a pseudogene. This CDR3 has 16 residues. Written as DNA, the CDR3 is TGTGCAAGTCGCTTAGTAGCGGGGGTGTGGGTAGATACGCAGTATTTT. This sequence encodes CASRLVAGVWVDTQYF.

This CDR3 reads CASRERGRSNQPQHF. The CDR3 DNA reads as TGTGCCAGCAGGGAAAGGGGAAGGTCCAATCAGCCCCAGCATTTT. The V call is TRBV28, the J call TRBJ1-5, with TRBD1 as a possible D gene (5 bases). V was cut by 6 bases and J by 3 bases, with 15 bases left in between. CDR1 MDHEN and CDR2 SYDVKM come from the germline V gene. The CDR3 is made up of 15 amino acids.